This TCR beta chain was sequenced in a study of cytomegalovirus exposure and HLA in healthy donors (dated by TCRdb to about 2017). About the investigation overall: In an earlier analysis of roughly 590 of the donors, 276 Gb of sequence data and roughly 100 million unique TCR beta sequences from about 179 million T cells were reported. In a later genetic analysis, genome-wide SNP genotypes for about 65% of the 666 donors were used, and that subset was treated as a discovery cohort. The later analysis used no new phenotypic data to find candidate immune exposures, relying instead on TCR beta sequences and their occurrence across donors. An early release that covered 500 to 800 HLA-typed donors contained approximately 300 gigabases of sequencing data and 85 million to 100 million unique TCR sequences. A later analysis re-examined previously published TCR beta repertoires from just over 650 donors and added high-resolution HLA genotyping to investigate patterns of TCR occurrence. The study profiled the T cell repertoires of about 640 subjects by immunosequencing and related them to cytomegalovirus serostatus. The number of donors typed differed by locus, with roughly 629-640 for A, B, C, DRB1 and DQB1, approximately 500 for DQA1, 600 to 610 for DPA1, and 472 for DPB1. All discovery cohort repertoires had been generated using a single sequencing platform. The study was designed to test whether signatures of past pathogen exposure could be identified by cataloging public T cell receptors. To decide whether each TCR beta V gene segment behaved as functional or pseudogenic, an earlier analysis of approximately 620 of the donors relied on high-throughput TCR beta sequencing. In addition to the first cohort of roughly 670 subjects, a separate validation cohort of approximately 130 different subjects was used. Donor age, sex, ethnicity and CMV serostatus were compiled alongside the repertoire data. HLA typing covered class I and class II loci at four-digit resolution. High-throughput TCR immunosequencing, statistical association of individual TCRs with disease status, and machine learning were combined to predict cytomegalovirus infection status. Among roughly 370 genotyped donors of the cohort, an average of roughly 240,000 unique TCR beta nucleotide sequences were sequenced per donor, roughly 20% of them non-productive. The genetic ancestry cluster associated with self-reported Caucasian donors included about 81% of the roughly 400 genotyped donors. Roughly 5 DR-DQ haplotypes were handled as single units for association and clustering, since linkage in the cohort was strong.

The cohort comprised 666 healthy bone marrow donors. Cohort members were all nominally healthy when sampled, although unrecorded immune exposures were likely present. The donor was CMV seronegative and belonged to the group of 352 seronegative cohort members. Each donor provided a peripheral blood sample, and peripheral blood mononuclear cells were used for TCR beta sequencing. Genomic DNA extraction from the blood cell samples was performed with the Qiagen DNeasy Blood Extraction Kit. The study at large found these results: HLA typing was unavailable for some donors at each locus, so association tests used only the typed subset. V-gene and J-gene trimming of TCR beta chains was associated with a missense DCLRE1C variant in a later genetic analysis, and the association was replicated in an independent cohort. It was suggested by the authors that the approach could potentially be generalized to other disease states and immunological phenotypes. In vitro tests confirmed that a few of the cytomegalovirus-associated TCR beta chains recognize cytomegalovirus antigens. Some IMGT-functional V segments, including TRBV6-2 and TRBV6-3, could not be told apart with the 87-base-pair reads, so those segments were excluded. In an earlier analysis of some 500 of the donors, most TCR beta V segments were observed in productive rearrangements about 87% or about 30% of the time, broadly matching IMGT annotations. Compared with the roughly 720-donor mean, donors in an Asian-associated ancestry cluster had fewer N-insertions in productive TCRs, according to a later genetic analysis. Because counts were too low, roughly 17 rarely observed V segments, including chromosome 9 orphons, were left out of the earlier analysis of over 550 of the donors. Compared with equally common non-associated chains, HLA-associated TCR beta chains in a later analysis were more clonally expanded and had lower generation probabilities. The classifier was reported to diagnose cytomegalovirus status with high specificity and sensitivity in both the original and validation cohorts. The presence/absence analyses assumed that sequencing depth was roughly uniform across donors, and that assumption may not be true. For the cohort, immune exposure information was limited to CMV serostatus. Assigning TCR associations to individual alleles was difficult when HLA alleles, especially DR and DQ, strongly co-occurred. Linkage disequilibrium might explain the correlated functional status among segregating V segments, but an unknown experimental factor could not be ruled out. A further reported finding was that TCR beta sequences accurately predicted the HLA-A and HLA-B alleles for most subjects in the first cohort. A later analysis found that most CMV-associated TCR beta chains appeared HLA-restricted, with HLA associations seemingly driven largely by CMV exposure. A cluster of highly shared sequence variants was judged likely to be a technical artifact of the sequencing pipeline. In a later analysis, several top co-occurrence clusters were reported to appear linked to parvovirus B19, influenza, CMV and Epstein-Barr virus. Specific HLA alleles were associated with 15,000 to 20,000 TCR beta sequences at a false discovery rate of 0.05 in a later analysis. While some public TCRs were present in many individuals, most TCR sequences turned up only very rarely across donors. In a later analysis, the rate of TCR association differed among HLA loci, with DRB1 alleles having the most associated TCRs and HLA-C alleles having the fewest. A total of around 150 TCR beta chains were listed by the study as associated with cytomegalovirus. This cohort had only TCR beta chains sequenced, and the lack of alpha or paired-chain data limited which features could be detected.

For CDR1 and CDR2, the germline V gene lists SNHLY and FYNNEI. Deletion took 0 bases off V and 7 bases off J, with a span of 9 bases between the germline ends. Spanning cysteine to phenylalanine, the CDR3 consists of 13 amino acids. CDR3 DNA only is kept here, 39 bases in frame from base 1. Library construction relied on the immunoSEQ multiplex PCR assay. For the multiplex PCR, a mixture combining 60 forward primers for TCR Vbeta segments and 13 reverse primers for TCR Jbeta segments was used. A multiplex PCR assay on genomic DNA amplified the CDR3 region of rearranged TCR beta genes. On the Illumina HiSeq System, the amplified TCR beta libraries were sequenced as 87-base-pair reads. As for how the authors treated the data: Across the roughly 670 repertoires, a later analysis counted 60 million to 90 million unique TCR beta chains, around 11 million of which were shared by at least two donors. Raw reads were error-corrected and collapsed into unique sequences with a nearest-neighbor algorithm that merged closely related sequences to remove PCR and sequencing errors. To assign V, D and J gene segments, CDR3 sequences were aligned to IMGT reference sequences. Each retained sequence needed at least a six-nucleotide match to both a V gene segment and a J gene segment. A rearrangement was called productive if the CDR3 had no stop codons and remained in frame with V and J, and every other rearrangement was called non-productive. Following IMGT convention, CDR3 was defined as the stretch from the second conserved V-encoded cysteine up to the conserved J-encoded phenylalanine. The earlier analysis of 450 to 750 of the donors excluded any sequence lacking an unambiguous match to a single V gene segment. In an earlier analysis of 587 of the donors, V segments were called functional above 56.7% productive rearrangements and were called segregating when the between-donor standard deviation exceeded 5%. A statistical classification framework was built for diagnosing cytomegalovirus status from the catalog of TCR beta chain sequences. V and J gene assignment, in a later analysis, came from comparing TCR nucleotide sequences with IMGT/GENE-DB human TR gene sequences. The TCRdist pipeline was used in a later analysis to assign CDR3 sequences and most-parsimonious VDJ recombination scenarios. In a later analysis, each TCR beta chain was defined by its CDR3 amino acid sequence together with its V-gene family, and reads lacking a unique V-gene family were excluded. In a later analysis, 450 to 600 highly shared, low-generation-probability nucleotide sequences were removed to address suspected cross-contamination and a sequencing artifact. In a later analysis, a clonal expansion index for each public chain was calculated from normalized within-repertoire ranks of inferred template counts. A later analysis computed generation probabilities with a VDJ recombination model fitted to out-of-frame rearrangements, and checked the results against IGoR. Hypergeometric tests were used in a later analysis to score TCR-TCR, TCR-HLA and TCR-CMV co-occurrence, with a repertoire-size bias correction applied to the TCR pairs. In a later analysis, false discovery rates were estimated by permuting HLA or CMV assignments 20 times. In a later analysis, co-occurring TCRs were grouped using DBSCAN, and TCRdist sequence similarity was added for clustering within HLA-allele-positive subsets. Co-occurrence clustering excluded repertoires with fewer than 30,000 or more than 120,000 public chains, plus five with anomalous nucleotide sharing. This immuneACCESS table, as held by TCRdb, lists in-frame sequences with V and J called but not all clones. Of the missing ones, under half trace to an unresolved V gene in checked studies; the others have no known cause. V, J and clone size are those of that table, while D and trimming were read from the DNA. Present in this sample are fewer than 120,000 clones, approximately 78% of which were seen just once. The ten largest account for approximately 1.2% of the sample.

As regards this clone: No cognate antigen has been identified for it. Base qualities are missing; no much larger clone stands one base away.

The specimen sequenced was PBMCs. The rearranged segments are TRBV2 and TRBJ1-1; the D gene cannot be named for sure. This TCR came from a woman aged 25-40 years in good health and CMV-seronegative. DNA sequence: TGTGCCAGCAGTGAAGCTCGGAGGAATGAAGCTTTCTTT. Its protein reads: CASSEARRNEAFF.